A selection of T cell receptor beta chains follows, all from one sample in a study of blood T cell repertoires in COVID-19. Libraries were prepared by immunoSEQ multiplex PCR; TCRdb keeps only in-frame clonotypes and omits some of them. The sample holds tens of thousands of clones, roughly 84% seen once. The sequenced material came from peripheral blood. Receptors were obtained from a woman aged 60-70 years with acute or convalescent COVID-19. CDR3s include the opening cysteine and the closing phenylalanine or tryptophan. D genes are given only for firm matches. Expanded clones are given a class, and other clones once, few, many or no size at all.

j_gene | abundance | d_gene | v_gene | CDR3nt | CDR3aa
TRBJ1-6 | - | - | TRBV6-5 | TGTGCCAGCAGTCCTCCGCCGGGTTCACCCCTCCACTTT | CASSPPPGSPLHF
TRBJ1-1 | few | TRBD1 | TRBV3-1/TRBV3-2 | TGTGCCAGCAGCCAAGTTCGAGGGGGCAGGGTCACTGAAGCTTTCTTT | CASSQVRGGRVTEAFF
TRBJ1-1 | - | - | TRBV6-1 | TGTGCCAGCAGTGAAGAGGTGAGGGGAGGATCTGAAGCTTTCTTT | CASSEEVRGGSEAFF
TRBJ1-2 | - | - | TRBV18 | TGTGCCAGCTCACCACCGGCGTCCGGGGAGGGGGGCTACACCTTC | CASSPPASGEGGYTF
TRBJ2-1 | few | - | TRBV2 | TGTGCCAGCAGTGGCGTTATCTGGGGCGAGCAGTTCTTC | CASSGVIWGEQFF
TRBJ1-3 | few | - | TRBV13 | TGTGCCAGCAGCGAAGTCACAGGAAACACCATATATTTT | CASSEVTGNTIYF
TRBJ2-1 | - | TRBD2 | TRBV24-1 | TGTGCCACCAGTGCGGGGGGGGCCATCTACAATGAGCAGTTCTTC | CATSAGGAIYNEQFF
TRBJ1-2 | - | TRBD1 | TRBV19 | TGTGCCAGTAGTACACCTAGGACAGGGCGGTATGGCTACACCTTC | CASSTPRTGRYGYTF
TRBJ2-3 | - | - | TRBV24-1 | TGTGCCACCAGTGATTTCCAGGGGTATACGCAGTATTTT | CATSDFQGYTQYF
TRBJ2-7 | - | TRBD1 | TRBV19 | TGTGCCAGTAGTTATCGACAGGGCGATCGCTACGAGCAGTACTTC | CASSYRQGDRYEQYF
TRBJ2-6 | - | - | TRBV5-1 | TGCGCCAGCAGCTTCAGTCTCTCTGGGGCCAACGTCCTGACTTTC | CASSFSLSGANVLTF
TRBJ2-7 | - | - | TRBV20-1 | TGCAGTGGTTACTACGAGCAGTACTTC | CSGYYEQYF
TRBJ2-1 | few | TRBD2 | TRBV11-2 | TGTGCCAGCAGCTTAACTAGCGGCTACTACAATGAGCAGTTCTTC | CASSLTSGYYNEQFF
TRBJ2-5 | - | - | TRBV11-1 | TGTGCCAGCAGCTTCAGGGGTGTAGAGACCCAGTACTTC | CASSFRGVETQYF
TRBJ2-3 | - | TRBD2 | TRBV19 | TGTGCCAGTAGTATTCTGGCTAGCGGGTATCAAGATACGCAGTATTTT | CASSILASGYQDTQYF
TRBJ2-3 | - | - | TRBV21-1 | TGTGCCAGCAGCGTCGGACTAGCGGGGACAACCACAGATACGCAGTATTTT | CASSVGLAGTTTDTQYF
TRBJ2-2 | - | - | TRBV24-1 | TGTGCCACCAGTGATTTCGCGGGGCTGGACACCGGGGAGCTGTTTTTT | CATSDFAGLDTGELFF
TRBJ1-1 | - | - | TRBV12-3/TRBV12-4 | TGTGCCAGCAGCTACCCGGCAGGGGAAGCTTTCTTT | CASSYPAGEAFF
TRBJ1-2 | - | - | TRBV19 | TGTGCCAGTAGTATTGTTTCTGTTAACTATGGCTACACCTTC | CASSIVSVNYGYTF
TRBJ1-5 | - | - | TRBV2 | TGTGCCAGCAGTCAACGGGGGGCGGGCAATCAGCCCCAGCATTTT | CASSQRGAGNQPQHF
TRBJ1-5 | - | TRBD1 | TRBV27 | TGTGCCAGCAGTTTGGAGGGGGCGCGCAATCAGCCCCAGCATTTT | CASSLEGARNQPQHF
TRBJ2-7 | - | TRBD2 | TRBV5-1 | TGCGCCAGCAGCAGAACTTCAGGCTCGGGGGGCGAGCAGTACTTC | CASSRTSGSGGEQYF
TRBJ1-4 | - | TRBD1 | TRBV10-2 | TGCGCCAGCAGAAGACAGGGATGGGACGAAAAACTGTTTTTT | CASRRQGWDEKLFF
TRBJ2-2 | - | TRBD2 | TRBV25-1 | TGTGCCAGCGGGGGACTAGCGCTTAACACCGGGGAGCTGTTTTTT | CASGGLALNTGELFF
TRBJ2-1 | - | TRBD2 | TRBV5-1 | TGCGCCAGCAGCCCCGCGTTGGGCGGGGGGGCGGATGAGCAGTTCTTC | CASSPALGGGADEQFF
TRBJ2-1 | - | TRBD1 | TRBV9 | TGTGCCAGCAGCGTGGACAGGTTCACCCTCAATGAGCAGTTCTTC | CASSVDRFTLNEQFF
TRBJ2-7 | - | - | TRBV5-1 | TGCGCCAGCAGCTTGGCGGGCGGGCGAGGTAGCGAGCAGTACTTC | CASSLAGGRGSEQYF
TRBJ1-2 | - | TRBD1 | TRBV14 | TGTGCCAGCAGCCAGGGACAGGCTGGCTACACCTTC | CASSQGQAGYTF
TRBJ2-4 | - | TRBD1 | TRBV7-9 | TGTGCCAGCAGCCAGGGACAGGAACGTCGGGAATTC | CASSQGQERREF
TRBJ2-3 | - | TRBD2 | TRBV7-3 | TGTGCCAGCAGCCTGAAGCGGGGGGTCAAAGATACGCAGTATTTT | CASSLKRGVKDTQYF
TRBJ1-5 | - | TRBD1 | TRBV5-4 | TGTGCCAGCAGCGATCGACAGGGGCCGGGACAGCCCCAGCATTTT | CASSDRQGPGQPQHF
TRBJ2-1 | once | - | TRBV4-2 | TGTGCCAGCAGCCAAGAGGGCGATTACAATGAGCAGTTCTTC | CASSQEGDYNEQFF
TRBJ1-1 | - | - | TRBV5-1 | TGCGCCAGCAGCTTGGAGTCCCAGGGCACTGAAGCTTTCTTT | CASSLESQGTEAFF
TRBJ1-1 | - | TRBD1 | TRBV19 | TGTGCCAGTAGATCCGACAGGGGCGGTACAGCTTTCTTT | CASRSDRGGTAFF
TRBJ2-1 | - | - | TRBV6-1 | TGTGCCAGCAGTGAAAGTTACGCTAGCTCCTACAATGAGCAGTTCTTC | CASSESYASSYNEQFF
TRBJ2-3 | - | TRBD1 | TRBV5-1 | TGCGCCAGCAGCTTGGAGAATCTTGCACAGGGGGCCGGGGGTACGCAGTATTTT | CASSLENLAQGAGGTQYF
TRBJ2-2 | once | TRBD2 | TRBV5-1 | TGCGCCAGCAGCTTAACGGCGGGGGGTAGCGCCGGGGAGCTGTTTTTT | CASSLTAGGSAGELFF
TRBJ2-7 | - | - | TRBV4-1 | TGCGCCAGCAGCCAAGATAACACCCCCTACGAGCAGTACTTC | CASSQDNTPYEQYF
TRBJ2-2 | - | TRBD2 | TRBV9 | TGTGCCAGCAGCCCGCTAGCGGGGGGGAACACCGGGGAGCTGTTTTTT | CASSPLAGGNTGELFF
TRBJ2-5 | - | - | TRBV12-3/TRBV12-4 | TGTGCCAGCAGAGCACAGGGCCTGGAGACCCAGTACTTC | CASRAQGLETQYF
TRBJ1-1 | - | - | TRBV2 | TGTGCCAGCAGGGAGGTATGGGTCACTGAAGCTTTCTTT | CASREVWVTEAFF
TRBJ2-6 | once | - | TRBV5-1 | TGCGCCAGCAGCTTGGCAGGGTTGGGGGCCAACGTCCTGACTTTC | CASSLAGLGANVLTF
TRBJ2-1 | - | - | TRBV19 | TGTGCCAGTAGGGCCCAGCGGGAGCAGTTCTTC | CASRAQREQFF
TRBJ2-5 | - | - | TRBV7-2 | TGTGCCAGCATCAACCGGGGCCAAGAGACCCAGTACTTC | CASINRGQETQYF
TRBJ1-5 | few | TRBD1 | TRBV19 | TGTGCCAGTATAGCAGGGGGCTCCCCCAATTTTGCCCAGCATTTT | CASIAGGSPNFAQHF
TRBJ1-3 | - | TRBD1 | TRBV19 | TGTGCCACGGGACAGGGGGTTTCTGGAAACACCATATATTTT | CATGQGVSGNTIYF
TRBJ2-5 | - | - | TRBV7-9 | TGTGCCAGCAGGCATCCTACGGGACACTACGAGACCCAGTACTTC | CASRHPTGHYETQYF
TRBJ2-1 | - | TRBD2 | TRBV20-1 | TGCAGTGCTAGTTCAGCGGGGACCTACAATGAGCAGTTCTTC | CSASSAGTYNEQFF
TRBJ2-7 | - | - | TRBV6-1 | TGTGCCAGCAGTGAAGCTGCGAGTTTACCCTACGAGCAGTACTTC | CASSEAASLPYEQYF
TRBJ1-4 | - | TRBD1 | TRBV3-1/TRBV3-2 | TGTGCCAGCAGGGAAAGGACAGGGGCCCCTAATGAAAAACTGTTTTTT | CASRERTGAPNEKLFF
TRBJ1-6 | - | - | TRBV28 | TGTGCCAGCAGTTTGGGGGGGGGTTCACCCCTCCACTTT | CASSLGGGSPLHF
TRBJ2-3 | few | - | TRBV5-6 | TGTGCCAGCAGGCCCGGGAACACAGATACGCAGTATTTT | CASRPGNTDTQYF
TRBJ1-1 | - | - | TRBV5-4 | TGTGCCAGCAGCTTGGCTGGCACGCTCATGAACACTGAAGCTTTCTTT | CASSLAGTLMNTEAFF